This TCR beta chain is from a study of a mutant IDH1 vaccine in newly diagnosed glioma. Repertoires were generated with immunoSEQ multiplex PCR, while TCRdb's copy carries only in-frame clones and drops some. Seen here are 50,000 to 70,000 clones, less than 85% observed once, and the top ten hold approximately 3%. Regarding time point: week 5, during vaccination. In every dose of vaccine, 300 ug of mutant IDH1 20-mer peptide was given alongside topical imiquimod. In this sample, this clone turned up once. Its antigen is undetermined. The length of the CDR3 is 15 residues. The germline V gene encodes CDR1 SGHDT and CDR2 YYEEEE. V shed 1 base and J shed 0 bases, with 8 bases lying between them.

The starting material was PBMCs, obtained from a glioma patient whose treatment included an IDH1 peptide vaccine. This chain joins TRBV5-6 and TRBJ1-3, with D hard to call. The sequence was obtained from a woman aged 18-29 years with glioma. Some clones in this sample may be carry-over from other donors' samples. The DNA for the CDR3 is TGTGCCAGCAGCTTGCCACAGCACTCTGGAAACACCATATATTTT. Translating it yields CASSLPQHSGNTIYF.